This TCR beta chain was found in a study of blood T cell repertoires in COVID-19. At the level of the study: Samples came from the United States, Italy and Spain, spanning acute and convalescent COVID-19. The cDNA or gDNA used as material had been derived from T cells, B-cell-depleted T cells, or PBMCs.

Germline-derived CDR1 and CDR2 are MNHEY and SMNVEV (reference sequence). V trimming: 6 bases; J trimming: 1 base; junction bases outside the gene matches: 14. The CDR3 length is 18 residues. Original handling: For nucleated cells, counts were estimated from reference gene primer amplification. The data were produced by immunoSEQ multiplex PCR, yet TCRdb's version contains in-frame clones alone and is incomplete. The V and J calls and clone size were taken over from that table, and D and trimming were inferred from the DNA. The data contain about 100,000 clones, 90% of them singletons. The material sequenced was peripheral blood. The V call is TRBV27, the J call TRBJ2-2; 7 nucleotides agree with TRBD2. This TCR was sampled from a man aged 55 to 70 with acute or convalescent COVID-19. The CDR3 DNA is TGTGCCAGCAGCCCTAAGACTAGCCGAACGCTGAACACCGGGGAGCTGTTTTTT. Its translation is CASSPKTSRTLNTGELFF.